The TCR beta chain described here comes from a study of blood T cell repertoires in COVID-19. TCRdb keeps only in-frame clones here, not all; method: immunoSEQ multiplex PCR. The sample holds around 210,000 clones; approximately 80% are singletons and the top ten take 7.8%. Material: peripheral blood. This sequence was found in a woman older than 75 with COVID-19, enrolled during active disease.

CDR3 sequence (DNA): TGCGCCAGCAGCTTGAGACCGGGTTCCGGAACGTCCCGATACGAGCAGTACTTC. The encoded protein is CASSLRPGSGTSRYEQYF. The gene calls are TRBV5-1 and TRBJ2-7; no clear D gene. Trimming left V 1 base short and J 4 bases short, with 24 bases between. Germline V CDR1 and CDR2: SGHRS, YFSETQ. There are 18 residues in the CDR3.